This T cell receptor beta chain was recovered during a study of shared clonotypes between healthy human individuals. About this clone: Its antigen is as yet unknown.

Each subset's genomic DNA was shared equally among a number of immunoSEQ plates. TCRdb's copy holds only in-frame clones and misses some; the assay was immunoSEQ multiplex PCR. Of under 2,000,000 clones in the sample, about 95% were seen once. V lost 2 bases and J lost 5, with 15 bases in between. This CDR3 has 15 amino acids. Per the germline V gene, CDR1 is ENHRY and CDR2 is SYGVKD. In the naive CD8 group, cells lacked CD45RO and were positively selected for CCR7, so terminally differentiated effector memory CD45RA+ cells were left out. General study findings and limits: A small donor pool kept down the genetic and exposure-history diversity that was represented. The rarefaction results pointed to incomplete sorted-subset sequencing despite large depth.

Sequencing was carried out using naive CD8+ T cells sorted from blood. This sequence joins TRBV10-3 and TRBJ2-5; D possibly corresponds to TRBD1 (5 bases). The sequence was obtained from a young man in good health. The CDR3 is CAISEEDSAGETQYF. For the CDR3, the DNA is TGTGCCATCAGTGAGGAAGACAGCGCAGGGGAGACCCAGTACTTC.